One T cell receptor beta chain is described in this entry. These data are taken from a study of identical twins. The CDR3 loop spans 14 amino acids. Unmatched junction bases numbered 1, after V lost 3 bases and J lost 4 bases. Per germline, CDR1 DFQATT and CDR2 SNEGSKA (reference sequence). Everyone who donated was a healthy Caucasian. A universal primer binding site was introduced by template switching. The final cDNA contained unique molecular identifiers. Using its own MiXCR run on the 5' RACE reads, TCRdb lists one record per CDR3 protein. Altogether around 1.7 million distinct CDR3 sequences are present, 25% to 35% being singletons, with the ten largest covering more than 0.25%.

The V call is TRBV20-1, the J call TRBJ2-5, with 14 bases that match TRBD2. The sequenced material came from cord blood. This receptor was identified in a newborn girl in good health. The CDR3 DNA sequence: TGCAGTGCTAGGGGGACTAGCGGGGGAGAGACCCAGTACTTC. Translating gives CSARGTSGGETQYF.